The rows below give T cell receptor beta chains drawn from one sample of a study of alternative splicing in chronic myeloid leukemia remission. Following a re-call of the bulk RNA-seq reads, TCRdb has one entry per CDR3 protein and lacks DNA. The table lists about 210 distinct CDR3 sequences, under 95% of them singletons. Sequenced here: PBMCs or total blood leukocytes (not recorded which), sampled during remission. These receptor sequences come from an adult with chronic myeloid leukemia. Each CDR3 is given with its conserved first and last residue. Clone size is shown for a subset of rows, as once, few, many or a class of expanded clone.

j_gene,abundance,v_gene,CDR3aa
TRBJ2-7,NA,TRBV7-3,CASSLTGLAGGSEQYF
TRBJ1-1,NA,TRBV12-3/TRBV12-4,CASSWGTGSNTEAFF
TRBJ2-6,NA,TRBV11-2,CASKYSGANVLTF
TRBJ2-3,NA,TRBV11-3,CASSPRDRTTDTQYF
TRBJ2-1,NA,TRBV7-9,CASSLYLRGIRGRRTGDYNEQFF
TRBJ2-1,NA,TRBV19,CASSPQGGGRGNEQFF
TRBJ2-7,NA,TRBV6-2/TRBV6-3,CASNGQGLGYEQYF
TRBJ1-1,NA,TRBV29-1,CSVELTRNTEAFF
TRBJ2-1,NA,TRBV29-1,CSVLFPGLQNEQFF
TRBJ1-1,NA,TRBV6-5,CASSPPGVNTEAFF
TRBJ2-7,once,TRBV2,CASSGLTPSSYEQYF
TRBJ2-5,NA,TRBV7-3,CASSLFLRGTQYF
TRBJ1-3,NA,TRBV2,CASRDSGSGNTIYF
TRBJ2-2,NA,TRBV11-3,CASSLAALAGATGELFF
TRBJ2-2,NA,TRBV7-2,CASSPDSNTGELFF
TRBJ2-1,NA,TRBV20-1,CSAYHSLEAGYNEQFF
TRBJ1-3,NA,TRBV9,CASSVEFSAGNTIYF
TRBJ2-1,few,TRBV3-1,CASSQGRGSYNEQFF
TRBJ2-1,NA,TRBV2,CASSYDNEQFF
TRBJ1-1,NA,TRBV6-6,CASSEGNTEAFF
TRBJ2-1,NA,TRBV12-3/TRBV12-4,CASRAGLSYNEQFF
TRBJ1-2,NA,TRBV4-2,CASSQDRLGVGYTF
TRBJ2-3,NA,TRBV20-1,CSASPATGASTDTQYF
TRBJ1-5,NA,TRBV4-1,CASSLGTGQSNQPQHF
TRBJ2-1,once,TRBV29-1,CSVSLAGGPDEQFF
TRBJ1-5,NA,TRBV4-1,CASSQGQGNQPQHF
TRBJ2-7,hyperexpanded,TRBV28,CASRPTGQGISYEQYF
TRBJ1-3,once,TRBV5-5,CASSYGNTIYF
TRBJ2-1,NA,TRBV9,CASSVPPAGGQFF
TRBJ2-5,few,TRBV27,CASSASSGGTVRETQYF
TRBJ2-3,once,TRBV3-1,CASSLRVGGGTDTQYF
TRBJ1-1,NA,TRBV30,CAWSESTAFF
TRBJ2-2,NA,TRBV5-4,CASSSSPGIGGELFF
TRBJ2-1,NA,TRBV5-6,CASSSPPINEQFF
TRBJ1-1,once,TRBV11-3,CASSPRTANTEAFF
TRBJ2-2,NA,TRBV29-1,CSVEEVGELFF
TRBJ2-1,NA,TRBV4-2,CASSQDVAGGPNEQFF
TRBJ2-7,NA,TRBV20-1,CSARTSGSRFYEQYF
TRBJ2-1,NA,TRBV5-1,CASLRGLARDNEQFF